Below, one T cell receptor beta chain is given with its context. Measured with immunoSEQ multiplex PCR; TCRdb has only the in-frame clones, and not every one. The data hold 50,000 to 65,000 clones, with roughly 90% observed a single time. This sample stems from a study of T cell changes during pregnancy in multiple sclerosis. V shed 0 bases and J shed 5 bases, with 3 bases lying between them. CDR3 length equals 12 residues. CDR1 and CDR2 from the germline V gene are SGDLS and YYNGEE. The sequencing used CD8+ T cells from peripheral blood mononuclear cells, collected before pregnancy. This clonotype was sampled from a female donor with multiple sclerosis, enrolled in a pregnancy study. The chain links TRBV9 to TRBJ1-5, with D unclear. CDR3 nucleotides: TGTGCCAGCAGCGTAGGAGATCAGCCCCAGCATTTT. It is translated as CASSVGDQPQHF.